These T cell receptor beta chains were read from a single sample in a study of radiotherapy plus CTLA-4 blockade in lung cancer. Libraries were prepared by immunoSEQ multiplex PCR; TCRdb keeps only in-frame clonotypes and omits some of them. The sample holds about 73,000 clones, about nine tenths seen once. Material: peripheral blood, obtained from a patient treated with radiotherapy plus ipilimumab. The receptor set was obtained from a human donor with non-small cell lung cancer that progressed on radiotherapy plus ipilimumab. Both conserved end residues are part of each CDR3. A D gene is named only where the DNA matches it firmly. Size is omitted from some rows. Given values are once, few, many or a class for expanded clones.

V gene	D gene	clone size	J gene	CDR3 DNA	CDR3 protein
TRBV5-4	NA	NA	TRBJ1-1	TGTGCCAGCAGCCGGGACACTGAAGCTTTCTTT	CASSRDTEAFF
TRBV9	NA	NA	TRBJ2-1	TGTGCCAGCAGCGTAGGTGGGGACAATGAGCAGTTCTTC	CASSVGGDNEQFF
TRBV6-5	NA	NA	TRBJ2-7	TGTGCCAGCAGTTACTTCGGGGACCGGGAGCAGTACTTC	CASSYFGDREQYF
TRBV29-1	NA	NA	TRBJ1-4	TGCAGCGTTTCTGACCGGGCCCGGGGTGAAAAACTGTTTTTT	CSVSDRARGEKLFF
TRBV2	NA	NA	TRBJ2-1	TGTGCCAGCAGTCGAGAGCTGGACTACAATGAGCAGTTCTTC	CASSRELDYNEQFF
TRBV6-1	NA	NA	TRBJ1-2	TGTGCCAGCAGTTCAAAAGGGGAGGGTTTTCGCGGCTACACCTTC	CASSSKGEGFRGYTF
TRBV5-4	TRBD2	NA	TRBJ2-1	TGTGCCAGCAGCTTGGCCGGCGGGGGACTAGCTTCCAATGAGCAGTTCTTC	CASSLAGGGLASNEQFF
TRBV2	NA	few	TRBJ2-3	TGTGCCAGCAGTGATGAGACAGTTAGCACAGATACGCAGTATTTT	CASSDETVSTDTQYF
TRBV29-1	NA	once	TRBJ2-6	TGCAGCGTTAGTCCAGGTGCTGGGGCCAACGTCCTGACTTTC	CSVSPGAGANVLTF
TRBV19	TRBD2	NA	TRBJ2-7	TGTGCCTCAGGGGCTAGCGGGAGCTACGAGCAGTACTTC	CASGASGSYEQYF
TRBV2	TRBD1	NA	TRBJ2-7	TGTGCCAGCAGTACAACAGGGGTCCCCTCCTACGAGCAGTACTTC	CASSTTGVPSYEQYF
TRBV29-1	TRBD2	NA	TRBJ2-1	TGCAGCGTTGACCCTAGCGGGAGGAGTGAGCAGTTCTTC	CSVDPSGRSEQFF
TRBV27	TRBD2	NA	TRBJ2-3	TGTGCCAGCAGTTCTAGGACTAGCGGGAGTTTGAGCACAGATACGCAGTATTTT	CASSSRTSGSLSTDTQYF
TRBV7-9	NA	NA	TRBJ2-2	TGTGCCAGCAGCTTTTTTACCGGGGAGCTGTTTTTT	CASSFFTGELFF
TRBV7-8	NA	NA	TRBJ1-1	TGTGCCAGCAGGCGAATGACCATGAACACTGAAGCTTTCTTT	CASRRMTMNTEAFF
TRBV11-2	TRBD2	once	TRBJ2-1	TGTGCCAGCGGGGGGGTTAGGAAGCGCAATGAGCAGTTCTTC	CASGGVRKRNEQFF
TRBV5-1	TRBD2	once	TRBJ2-1	TGCGCCAGCAGCTTGGCCGGGACTAGCGGAATTGAGCAGTTCTTC	CASSLAGTSGIEQFF